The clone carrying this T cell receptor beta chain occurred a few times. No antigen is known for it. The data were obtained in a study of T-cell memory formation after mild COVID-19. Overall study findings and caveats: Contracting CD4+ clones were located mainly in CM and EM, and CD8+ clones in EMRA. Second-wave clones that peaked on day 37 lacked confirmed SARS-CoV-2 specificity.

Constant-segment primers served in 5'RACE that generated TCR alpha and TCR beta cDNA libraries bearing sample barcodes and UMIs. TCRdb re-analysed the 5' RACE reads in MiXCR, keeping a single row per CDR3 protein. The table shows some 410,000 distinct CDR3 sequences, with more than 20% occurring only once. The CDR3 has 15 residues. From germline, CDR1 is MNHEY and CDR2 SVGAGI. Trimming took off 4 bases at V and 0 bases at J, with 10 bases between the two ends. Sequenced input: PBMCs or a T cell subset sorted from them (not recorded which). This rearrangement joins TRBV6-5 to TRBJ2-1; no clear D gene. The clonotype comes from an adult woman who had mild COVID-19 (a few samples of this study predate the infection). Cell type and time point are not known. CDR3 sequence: CASSSGRSSYNEQFF. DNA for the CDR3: TGTGCCAGCAGTTCCGGTAGGAGCTCCTACAATGAGCAGTTCTTC.